Following are 19 T cell receptor beta chains from one sample sequenced in a study of T cell changes during pregnancy in multiple sclerosis. Using immunoSEQ multiplex PCR, the repertoire was profiled, and TCRdb retains in-frame clones only, with some absent. The sample consists of 45,000 to 70,000 clones, about 90% of them appearing once. The starting material was CD4+ T cells from peripheral blood mononuclear cells, obtained in the second trimester of pregnancy. Every receptor here comes from a female donor with multiple sclerosis, enrolled in a pregnancy study.

The chain recombines TRBV5-1 with TRBJ1-1; 12 bases align to TRBD1. The V segment lost 0 bases and the J segment 1 base; nucleotides outside the gene matches: 4. CDR1 and CDR2 (germline): SGHRS, YFSETQ. The CDR3 runs 17 residues. CDR3 bases: TGCGCCAGCAGCTTGGCCGGGACAGGGGGCCCGAACACTGAAGCTTTCTTT. Translated, it gives CASSLAGTGGPNTEAFF.

The chain employs TRBV7-3 and TRBJ2-1; D is unresolved. The CDR3 covers 14 residues. In germline, CDR1 is SGHTA, CDR2 FQGTGA. V shed 5 bases and J shed 4 bases, with 12 bases lying between them. The CDR3: CASSPSGSYNEQFF. CDR3 in DNA: TGTGCCAGCAGCCCCTCCGGGTCATACAATGAGCAGTTCTTC.

V usage is TRBV9 and J usage is TRBJ1-4; D is unresolved. Trimming removed 0 bases from V and 3 bases from J, with 6 bases in between. CDR3 length equals 14 residues. Germline V gives CDR1 SGDLS, CDR2 YYNGEE. The CDR3 sequence: CASSVGTANEKLFF. In nucleotides, the CDR3 is TGTGCCAGCAGCGTAGGGACTGCTAATGAAAAACTGTTTTTT.

The chain joins TRBV5-1 to TRBJ2-1; 14 bases map to TRBD2. CDR3 length: 14 residues. The V and J ends lost 5 bases and 8 bases, in that order; junction bases with no gene match: 3. The germline V gene has CDR1 SGHRS and CDR2 YFSETQ. This CDR3 is CASRGLAGEDEQFF. As DNA, the CDR3 is TGCGCCAGCAGGGGACTAGCGGGAGAAGATGAGCAGTTCTTC.

This chain joins TRBV10-3 and TRBJ2-7, with unresolved D. Germline V gene lookup returns CDR1 ENHRY and CDR2 SYGVKD. This CDR3 comprises 13 residues. V lost 0 bases to trimming and J lost 4 bases, with 7 bases between them. The CDR3: CAISESATYEQYF. The CDR3 DNA follows: TGTGCCATCAGTGAGTCTGCGACTTACGAGCAGTACTTC.

This clone was recorded only once. The J gene is TRBJ1-4, the V gene TRBV30, with 8 bases lining up with TRBD1. V dropped 3 bases and J dropped 4; count of bases not matched to a gene: 4. The CDR3 extends over 14 amino acids. Germline CDR1 and CDR2: GTSNPN and SVGIG (reference sequence). The CDR3 reads CAWSTGGDNEKLFF. The CDR3 bases are TGTGCCTGGAGCACAGGGGGGGATAATGAAAAACTGTTTTTT.

This rearrangement joins TRBV6-5 to TRBJ1-1, with unresolved D. The CDR3 runs 15 residues. From germline, CDR1 is MNHEY and CDR2 SVGAGI. The ends were cut back, 4 bases at V and 1 base at J, with 13 bases in the middle. For the CDR3, the DNA is TGTGCCAGCAGTTCAGGATCCACCAGGAACACTGAAGCTTTCTTT. Amino acids: CASSSGSTRNTEAFF.

The rearrangement joins TRBV16 to TRBJ1-2; possibly TRBD1 for D (6 bases). Germline V gene sequence: CDR1 KGHSY, CDR2 FQNENV. The CDR3 runs to 14 residues. V was clipped by 3 bases and J by 2 bases, with 10 bases between them. The CDR3 DNA reads TGTGCCAGCAGCCATCACAGGGCCAACTATGGCTACACCTTC. It encodes CASSHHRANYGYTF.

This rearrangement joins TRBV25-1 to TRBJ2-1; a weak D match, TRBD2 (6 bases). This CDR3 has 14 residues. CDR1 is MGHDK and CDR2 is SYGVNS in the germline V gene. Trimming stripped 4 bases from V and 4 bases from J, with 11 bases between. Written as DNA, the CDR3 is TGTGCCAGCAGTGGTCCAGGGAGGTACAATGAGCAGTTCTTC. Encoded protein: CASSGPGRYNEQFF.

The chain has TRBV6-5 and TRBJ2-7, with 10 bases fitting TRBD2. V was clipped by 6 bases and J by 2 bases; unmatched bases: 4. The CDR3 sequence is 14 residues long. Germline loops: CDR1 MNHEY, CDR2 SVGAGI. CDR3 in amino acids: CASRQREGPYEQYF. Here the CDR3 DNA reads TGTGCCAGCAGGCAGCGGGAGGGCCCCTACGAGCAGTACTTC.

This clone was detected once. This chain joins TRBV6-1 and TRBJ1-1; TRBD1 is a possible D gene (6 bases). The CDR3 has 14 amino acids. Germline assignment: CDR1 MNHNS and CDR2 SASEGT. Trimming stripped 6 bases from V and 4 bases from J, with 15 bases between. The CDR3 protein is CASSQGYWGTEAFF. CDR3 nucleotide sequence: TGTGCCAGCAGCCAGGGGTATTGGGGCACTGAAGCTTTCTTT.

This chain connects TRBV6-1 to TRBJ1-2; TRBD1 agrees at 10 bases. CDR3 size: 16 residues. With 4 bases clipped from V and 3 bases from J, the junction kept 8 bases outside the gene matches. Germline V gene sequence: CDR1 MNHNS, CDR2 SASEGT. DNA of the CDR3: TGTGCCAGCAGTGCACGTCCGGGACAGGGGCACTATGGCTACACCTTC. Amino acids: CASSARPGQGHYGYTF.

DNA for the CDR3: TGTGCCAGCAGCTTAGATGGGACACACTATGGCTACACCTTC. Residues: CASSLDGTHYGYTF. The V gene is TRBV7-9, the J gene TRBJ1-2, with D tentatively TRBD1 (6 bases). V shed 1 base and J shed 3 bases, with 9 bases lying between them. The germline CDR1 and CDR2 sequences are SEHNR and FQNEAQ (reference sequence). CDR3 length equals 14 residues.

The chain carries TRBV23-1 and TRBJ2-3, with 13 bases identical to TRBD2. TRBV23-1 has ORF status, its function being uncertain. V was pared by 11 bases and J by 6 bases, with 8 bases of the junction left unmatched. This CDR3 is 14 amino acids long. CDR3 nucleotide sequence: TGCGCCTATGGACTAGCGGGAGCAGGGGATACGCAGTATTTT. This codes for CAYGLAGAGDTQYF.

The chain employs TRBV19 and TRBJ1-1; 9 nucleotides match TRBD1. V shed 7 bases and J 7 bases; nucleotides not matched to a gene: 10. CDR1 and CDR2 (germline): LNHDA, SQIVND (reference sequence). This CDR3 comprises 14 residues. This chain's CDR3 is CASIGTGSTFEAFF. Here the CDR3 DNA reads TGTGCCAGTATAGGGACAGGGTCAACCTTTGAAGCTTTCTTT.

The chain uses TRBV10-2 and TRBJ2-5; 8 bases map to TRBD1. The CDR3 extends over 14 amino acids. The trim removed 11 bases at V and 2 bases at J, leaving 10 bases unmatched. Germline CDR1 reads WSHSY; CDR2 reads SAAADI. The CDR3 DNA reads as TGCGCCGTATCCCGGGACAGGAATCAAGAGACCCAGTACTTC. Translation gives CAVSRDRNQETQYF.

The chain employs TRBV9 and TRBJ2-2; D is undetermined. Trimming cost V 0 bases and J 4 bases, with 7 bases left between them. CDR3 size: 14 residues. Germline V lookup: CDR1 SGDLS, CDR2 YYNGEE. The chain's CDR3 is CASSVGAVTGELFF. The CDR3 DNA reads as TGTGCCAGCAGCGTAGGGGCCGTCACCGGGGAGCTGTTTTTT.

The genes are TRBV18 and TRBJ1-1; 11 bases are shared with TRBD1. The CDR3 totals 16 residues. V lost 3 bases and J lost 3; bases outside the gene matches: 6. Germline-derived CDR1 and CDR2 are KGHSH and LQKENI. This CDR3 is CASSPMDRGLHTEAFF. The CDR3 DNA follows: TGTGCCAGCTCACCGATGGACAGGGGGCTTCACACTGAAGCTTTCTTT. Based on the CDR3 plus reference TRBV18 and TRBJ1-1, the full variable domain is NAGVMQNPRHLVRRRGQEARLRCSPMKGHSHVYWYRQLPEEGLKFMVYLQKENIIDESGMPKERFSAEFPKEGPSILRIQQVVRGDSAAYFCASSPMDRGLHTEAFFGQGTRLTVV.

J is TRBJ1-1 and V is TRBV5-5; 9 bases line up with TRBD1. J lost 4 bases, V lost 7 bases, and 11 bases had no gene match. The CDR3 totals 15 residues. Per the germline V gene, CDR1 is SGHKS and CDR2 is YYEKEE (reference sequence). This CDR3 reads CASHRQGGAGTEAFF. The CDR3 nucleotides are TGTGCCAGCCACAGACAGGGGGGTGCTGGCACTGAAGCTTTCTTT.